The next 13 T cell receptor beta chains were all read from a single sample in a study of CD8 T cells in Susac syndrome. Reverse transcription used about 0.45 to 1 ug RNA and random hexamers. Via MiXCR, TCRdb re-called the immunoSEQ multiplex PCR reads, giving one row per CDR3 protein. The table includes about 130,000 distinct CDR3 sequences, about 93% detected once. The sample consisted of CD4+ T cells from PBMCs. The receptors originated from a human donor in good health.

The chain joins TRBV7-9 to TRBJ2-7; no clear D. This CDR3 contains 14 residues. The V end lost 2 bases, the J end lost 2 bases, and 10 bases lay between the germline ends. Germline V gene lookup returns CDR1 SEHNR and CDR2 FQNEAQ (reference sequence). The CDR3 nucleotides read TGTGCCAGCAGCTTAACGACGGAACCCTACGAGCAGTACTTC. It is translated as CASSLTTEPYEQYF. The full variable domain, with the rest looked up from reference TRBV7-9 and TRBJ2-7, is DTGVSQNPRHKITKRGQNVTFRCDPISEHNRLYWYRQTLGQGPEFLTYFQNEAQLEKSRLLSDRFSAERPKGSFSTLEIQRTEQGDSAMYLCASSLTTEPYEQYFGPGTRLTVT.

The chain employs TRBV25-1 and TRBJ2-6; tentative D call: TRBD1 (6 bases). V shed 3 bases and J shed 0 bases, with 18 bases lying between them. Germline-derived CDR1 and CDR2 are MGHDK and SYGVNS. CDR3 length: 19 amino acids. The CDR3 nucleotides are TGTGCCAGCAGTGATGCTCCGGGACAATCATTCTCTGGGGCCAACGTCCTGACTTTC. Its protein is CASSDAPGQSFSGANVLTF.

A remark on this clonotype: The germline gene is not matched at one end of the junction; a read error may be the cause. V and J are TRBV10-3 and TRBJ1-5, with 10 nucleotides matching TRBD1. CDR1 ENHRY and CDR2 SYGVKD come from the germline V gene. The CDR3 contains 14 residues. The DNA for the CDR3 is TGTGCCACCAGTGCGGGGACAGGGGATCAGCCCCAGCATTTT. This encodes CATSAGTGDQPQHF.

This clonotype was detected once. V is TRBV7-9 and J is TRBJ2-7; 12 nucleotides agree with TRBD2. V dropped 2 bases and J dropped 0; count of bases not matched to a gene: 11. Germline values: CDR1 SEHNR, CDR2 FQNEAQ (reference sequence). The CDR3 covers 19 residues. CDR3 residues: CASSLKVGPSGRVSYEQYF. DNA for the CDR3: TGTGCCAGCAGCTTAAAGGTGGGACCTAGCGGGAGGGTCTCCTACGAGCAGTACTTC.

The rearrangement links TRBV29-1 to TRBJ1-3; 7 bases agree with TRBD1. V lost 4 bases, J lost 0 bases, and 6 bases stayed unmatched. The CDR3 has 15 amino acids. The germline gives CDR1 SQVTM, CDR2 ANQGSEA. CDR3 in amino acids: CSVGLTGFSGNTIYF. In DNA, the CDR3 is TGCAGCGTTGGCCTGACAGGGTTCTCTGGAAACACCATATATTTT.

The rearrangement uses TRBV5-1 and TRBJ1-1, with TRBD1 matching over 7 bases. Trimming cost V 4 bases and J 2 bases; bases outside gene matches: 8. The CDR3 runs 15 residues. Germline CDR1 and CDR2: SGHRS and YFSETQ. CDR3 protein: CASSDQQGPNTEAFF. Written as DNA, the CDR3 is TGCGCCAGCAGCGACCAACAGGGGCCCAACACTGAAGCTTTCTTT.

The V and J genes are TRBV7-8 and TRBJ1-5, with a tentative D call TRBD1 (6 bases). CDR1 and CDR2 (germline): SGHVS, FQNEAQ. There are 14 residues in the CDR3. Trimming left V 5 bases short and J 0 bases short, with 8 bases between. CDR3 loop: CASSRDISNQPQHF. In DNA form, the CDR3 reads TGTGCCAGCAGCCGGGACATTAGCAATCAGCCCCAGCATTTT.

The V call is TRBV6-5, the J call TRBJ2-1; D gene uncertain. V lost 0 bases and J lost 2, with 8 bases in between. The CDR3 extends over 15 amino acids. Per germline, CDR1 MNHEY and CDR2 SVGAGI. The CDR3 sequence is CASSYSGGTYNEQFF. CDR3 nucleotide sequence: TGTGCCAGCAGTTACTCGGGTGGTACCTACAATGAGCAGTTCTTC.

The V and J genes are TRBV5-1 and TRBJ1-1; 11 bases match TRBD1. Trimming cost V 4 bases and J 6 bases; bases outside gene matches: 5. The CDR3 is 14 amino acids. From germline, CDR1 is SGHRS and CDR2 YFSETQ. CDR3 loop: CASSTGQGASEAFF. In DNA form, the CDR3 reads TGCGCCAGCAGCACCGGACAGGGGGCGTCTGAAGCTTTCTTT. Full variable domain (remainder filled in from reference TRBV5-1 and TRBJ1-1): KAGVTQTPRYLIKTRGQQVTLSCSPISGHRSVSWYQQTPGQGLQFLFEYFSETQRNKGNFPGRFSGRQFSNSRSEMNVSTLELGDSALYLCASSTGQGASEAFFGQGTRLTVV.

This chain joins TRBV15 and TRBJ1-2; 12 positions match TRBD1. Germline V gene sequence: CDR1 LNHNV, CDR2 YYDKDF (reference sequence). V lost 3 bases, J lost 5 bases, and 13 bases stayed unmatched. CDR3 length: 18 amino acids. The CDR3 protein is CATSSALGAGQGAYGYTF. The CDR3 DNA reads as TGTGCCACCAGCAGCGCTCTTGGGGCGGGACAGGGGGCGTATGGCTACACCTTC.

This chain connects TRBV7-2 to TRBJ2-7, with TRBD2 identical over 14 bases. V was pared by 5 bases and J by 6 bases, with 3 bases of the junction left unmatched. Looked up from germline, CDR1 is SGHTA and CDR2 is FQGNSA. This CDR3 is 14 amino acids long. The CDR3, as DNA: TGTGCCAGCAGCGGGGGACTAGCGGGAGCCGAGCAGTACTTC. It is translated as CASSGGLAGAEQYF.

The gene calls are TRBV29-1 and TRBJ2-7; TRBD2 agrees at 8 bases. J was trimmed by 0 bases and V by 8 bases; bases with no gene match: 9. The germline CDR1 and CDR2 sequences are SQVTM and ANQGSEA. The CDR3 is made up of 14 amino acids. The CDR3 DNA is TGCAGCACGTCTCTCGGGGGGGGCTCCTACGAGCAGTACTTC. Amino acid sequence: CSTSLGGGSYEQYF.

The V and J genes are TRBV7-6 and TRBJ2-1, with D possibly being TRBD2 (5 bases). This CDR3 is built from 15 residues. Germline loops: CDR1 SGHVS, CDR2 FNYEAQ. V lost 5 bases and J 7 bases, leaving 18 bases between the germline ends. This CDR3 is CASSRSRSSGNEQFF. The CDR3, as DNA: TGTGCCAGCAGCCGTTCGAGGTCCTCGGGGAATGAGCAGTTCTTC. The whole variable domain, remainder taken from reference TRBV7-6 and TRBJ2-1, is GAGVSQSPRYKVTKRGQDVALRCDPISGHVSLYWYRQALGQGPEFLTYFNYEAQQDKSGLPNDRFSAERPEGSISTLTIQRTEQRDSAMYRCASSRSRSSGNEQFFGPGTRLTVL.